What follows are 32 T cell receptor beta chains derived from one specimen sequenced in a study of CD8+ T cells in alopecia areata. Extracted RNA was reverse transcribed, and the resulting cDNA served as sequencing template. Measured with immunoSEQ multiplex PCR; TCRdb has only the in-frame clones, and not every one. Of 190,000 or so clones listed, roughly 64% were seen once; the top ten hold 5.5%. Sample treatment: oral pan-JAK inhibitor, 5-10 mg twice daily. Sequences were derived from CD4+ T cells sorted from blood, sampled at week 24, from a patient treated with tofacitinib. The receptor set was obtained from a human donor with alopecia areata.

The chain links TRBV15 to TRBJ2-7; 11 bases line up with TRBD1. With V trimmed by 4 bases and J by 2 bases, 1 base remained unmatched. Germline CDR1 LNHNV, CDR2 YYDKDF (reference sequence). The CDR3 is 14 residues long. The CDR3: CATSKDRGPYEQYF. Here the CDR3 DNA reads TGTGCCACCAGCAAGGACAGGGGGCCCTACGAGCAGTACTTC. Supplemented by reference TRBV15 and TRBJ2-7, the full variable domain reads DAMVIQNPRYQVTQFGKPVTLSCSQTLNHNVMYWYQQKSSQAPKLLFHYYDKDFNNEADTPDNFQSRRPNTSFCFLDIRSPGLGDTAMYLCATSKDRGPYEQYFGPGTRLTVT.

This sequence joins TRBV19 and TRBJ1-5, with D tentatively TRBD1 (6 bases). CDR3 size: 13 residues. V lost 6 bases to trimming and J lost 6 bases, with 12 bases between them. In germline, CDR1 is LNHDA, CDR2 SQIVND (reference sequence). DNA for the CDR3: TGTGCCAGTAGATCTCAGGGGCGTCAGCCCCAGCATTTT. Protein product: CASRSQGRQPQHF.

The V call is TRBV29-1, the J call TRBJ2-5; D remains ambiguous. Germline V CDR1 and CDR2: SQVTM, ANQGSEA. The ends were cut back, 4 bases at V and 0 bases at J, with 9 bases in the middle. CDR3 length: 13 amino acids. This CDR3 reads CSVAAGDQETQYF. The CDR3 coding sequence is TGCAGCGTTGCTGCTGGGGACCAAGAGACCCAGTACTTC.

V usage is TRBV29-1 and J usage is TRBJ1-4; D possibly corresponds to TRBD1 (6 bases). The length of the CDR3 is 14 residues. V lost 3 bases and J 7 bases, leaving 15 bases between the germline ends. Germline CDR1 SQVTM, CDR2 ANQGSEA. The CDR3 nucleotides are TGCAGCGTTGATTTTGCGGGGGCAGGTGAAAAACTGTTTTTT. This codes for CSVDFAGAGEKLFF. The full variable domain, rest sourced from reference TRBV29-1 and TRBJ1-4, is SAVISQKPSRDICQRGTSLTIQCQVDSQVTMMFWYRQQPGQSLTLIATANQGSEATYESGFVIDKFPISRPNLTFSTLTVSNMSPEDSSIYLCSVDFAGAGEKLFFGSGTQLSVL.

This clone was observed a single time. The V call is TRBV14, the J call TRBJ2-7; 7 bases are shared with TRBD2. The CDR3 runs 16 residues. Germline CDR1 reads SGHDN; CDR2 reads FVKESK. V was pared by 0 bases and J by 5 bases, with 10 bases of the junction left unmatched. As DNA, the CDR3 is TGTGCCAGCAGCCAAGATCGTTGGCTAGCGGAGGACGAGCAGTACTTC. Its protein product is CASSQDRWLAEDEQYF.

The V call is TRBV7-2, the J call TRBJ2-1, with 8 positions matching TRBD2. Looked up from germline, CDR1 is SGHTA and CDR2 is FQGNSA. The CDR3 is 15 residues long. V lost 2 bases and J lost 7; bases outside the gene matches: 7. Written as DNA, the CDR3 is TGTGCCAGCAGCTTAATTCGGGGGGGCCAGAATGAGCAGTTCTTC. Amino acids: CASSLIRGGQNEQFF.

This clone was detected once. The chain is built from TRBV29-1 and TRBJ2-7; TRBD1 matches 8 bases. V lost 7 bases to trimming and J lost 3 bases; unmatched junction nucleotides: 8. CDR1 and CDR2 (germline): SQVTM, ANQGSEA. The length of the CDR3 is 13 residues. CDR3 sequence reads: CSAGGASNYEQYF. The CDR3 bases are TGCAGCGCAGGGGGCGCTTCGAACTACGAGCAGTACTTC.

This chain connects TRBV5-4 to TRBJ2-1; the match to TRBD2 covers 10 bases. Trimming took 0 bases from V and 7 from J; bases not matched to a gene: 7. This CDR3 region has 16 residues. The V gene's germline CDR1 is SGHNT and CDR2 YYREEE (reference sequence). The CDR3 loop reads CASSLESGRGKNEQFF. In DNA form, the CDR3 reads TGTGCCAGCAGCTTGGAAAGCGGGAGGGGTAAGAATGAGCAGTTCTTC.

V and J are TRBV5-1 and TRBJ1-2; D call uncertain. Deletions cut 1 base from V and 2 bases from J, with 15 bases between. This CDR3 spans 16 amino acids. The germline gives CDR1 SGHRS, CDR2 YFSETQ. The CDR3 reads CASSLTAQESNYGYTF. As DNA, the CDR3 is TGCGCCAGCAGCTTGACCGCCCAGGAGTCCAACTATGGCTACACCTTC.

The genes are TRBV10-3 and TRBJ2-7, with a tentative D call TRBD2 (5 bases). Trimming removed 8 bases from V and 5 bases from J, with 16 bases in between. The CDR3 has 13 residues. CDR1 is ENHRY and CDR2 is SYGVKD in the germline V gene. The CDR3 region has the DNA TGTGCCATCTTTGCCCCCGGGGTAGACGAGCAGTACTTC. Amino acid sequence: CAIFAPGVDEQYF.

The chain uses TRBV29-1 and TRBJ1-1; D is uncertain. This CDR3 region has 10 residues. V lost 6 bases to trimming and J lost 2 bases, with 4 bases between them. Germline V gene lookup returns CDR1 SQVTM and CDR2 ANQGSEA. CDR3 DNA sequence: TGCAGCGTCGGTAACACTGAAGCTTTCTTT. Its protein is CSVGNTEAFF.

The chain links TRBV4-3 to TRBJ2-1, with TRBD2 identical over 14 bases. The length of the CDR3 is 20 residues. Germline values: CDR1 LGHNA, CDR2 YSLEER. Trimming removed 4 bases from V and 3 bases from J; junction bases left unmatched: 14. As DNA, the CDR3 is TGCGCCAGCAGCCCAGCGCCCGAAGGACTAGCGGGGGGACACTACAATGAGCAGTTCTTC. Residues: CASSPAPEGLAGGHYNEQFF.

The chain carries TRBV29-1 and TRBJ2-7; 12 nucleotides line up with TRBD2. The ends lost 4 bases at V and 1 base at J; junction bases unmatched: 5. The CDR3 extends over 15 amino acids. Germline lookup yields CDR1 SQVTM and CDR2 ANQGSEA. CDR3 in DNA: TGCAGCGTTGTTGGACTAGCGGGGAGATCCTACGAGCAGTACTTC. Amino acid sequence: CSVVGLAGRSYEQYF.

The rearrangement uses TRBV5-1 and TRBJ1-3, with D maybe TRBD1 (5 bases). Germline CDR1 reads SGHRS; CDR2 reads YFSETQ. Trimming shortened V by 4 bases and J by 0 bases, and 14 bases separated the two germline ends. The CDR3 loop spans 16 amino acids. DNA for the CDR3: TGCGCCAGCAGCCAGGGAGACGGAACCTCTGGAAACACCATATATTTT. Its translation: CASSQGDGTSGNTIYF. The full variable domain, rest sourced from reference TRBV5-1 and TRBJ1-3, is KAGVTQTPRYLIKTRGQQVTLSCSPISGHRSVSWYQQTPGQGLQFLFEYFSETQRNKGNFPGRFSGRQFSNSRSEMNVSTLELGDSALYLCASSQGDGTSGNTIYFGEGSWLTVV.

V gene TRBV9 combines with J gene TRBJ2-1; TRBD2 agrees at 13 bases. With 1 base clipped from V and 9 bases from J, the junction kept 10 bases outside the gene matches. CDR1 and CDR2 (germline): SGDLS, YYNGEE. The length of the CDR3 is 17 residues. The DNA of the CDR3 is TGTGCCAGCAGCGTAAGGACTAGCGGGAGTAGTGGCGCTGAGCAGTTCTTC. Translation: CASSVRTSGSSGAEQFF.

The CDR3 DNA is TGTGCCTGGGCTAGTTTCGATCGCTACACCTTC. Its protein product is CAWASFDRYTF. This rearrangement joins TRBV30 to TRBJ1-2; no clear D. This CDR3 region has 11 residues. Germline-derived CDR1 and CDR2 are GTSNPN and SVGIG (reference sequence). V was shortened by 5 bases and J by 9 bases, with 13 bases between the two germline ends.

The genes are TRBV30 and TRBJ2-7, with no clear D. The CDR3 extends over 13 amino acids. V was pared by 4 bases and J by 2 bases, with 12 bases between. Germline-derived CDR1 and CDR2 are GTSNPN and SVGIG (reference sequence). CDR3 sequence reads: CAWNAQSPYEQYF. The CDR3 DNA is TGTGCCTGGAACGCCCAGTCGCCCTACGAGCAGTACTTC.

This clone was recorded a few times. The chain links TRBV10-3 to TRBJ2-5, with 11 bases identical to TRBD2. The CDR3 length is 13 residues. Germline loops: CDR1 ENHRY, CDR2 SYGVKD. Trimming cost V 5 bases and J 5 bases; bases outside gene matches: 1. CDR3 protein: CAISPSGRETQYF. The DNA for the CDR3 is TGTGCCATCAGTCCTAGCGGGAGGGAGACCCAGTACTTC.

The chain employs TRBV5-6 and TRBJ1-5; possible D gene TRBD1, 5 bases. The CDR3 contains 15 residues. V lost 3 bases and J lost 6, with 16 bases in between. CDR1 is SGHDT, CDR2 YYEEEE, per germline. The CDR3: CASSSIGRESQPQHF. CDR3 nucleotide sequence: TGTGCCAGCAGCTCCATCGGCAGGGAGAGTCAGCCCCAGCATTTT.

CDR3 amino acids: CASRGGLGINEKLFF. The DNA of the CDR3 is TGTGCCAGCAGGGGCGGCTTGGGGATTAATGAAAAACTGTTTTTT. The chain uses TRBV6-5 and TRBJ1-4; D gene ambiguous. Germline V gene data show CDR1 as MNHEY and CDR2 as SVGAGI. There are 15 residues in the CDR3. V was shortened by 6 bases and J by 4 bases, with 15 bases between the two germline ends.

The chain links TRBV29-1 to TRBJ2-5, with TRBD1 matching over 9 bases. J gave up 5 bases and V 6 bases, and 4 bases lay outside the gene matches. CDR3 size: 12 residues. Germline V lookup: CDR1 SQVTM, CDR2 ANQGSEA. The CDR3 DNA is TGCAGCGTCGGGACAGGGTGGGAGACCCAGTACTTC. The encoded protein is CSVGTGWETQYF.

The V gene is TRBV4-3, the J gene TRBJ2-1, with D maybe TRBD2 (6 bases). CDR1 is LGHNA and CDR2 is YSLEER in the germline V gene. This CDR3 comprises 16 residues. V was shortened by 0 bases and J by 5 bases, with 14 bases between the two germline ends. For the CDR3, the DNA is TGCGCCAGCAGCCAAGAAGCGAGCGGGCCACACAATGAGCAGTTCTTC. As protein: CASSQEASGPHNEQFF.

This clone was observed a handful of times. The chain joins TRBV29-1 to TRBJ2-5; 8 nucleotides match TRBD2. Per germline, CDR1 SQVTM and CDR2 ANQGSEA. The CDR3 extends over 11 amino acids. Trimming cost V 3 bases and J 13 bases; bases outside gene matches: 7. The CDR3 nucleotides are TGCAGCGTTGACGGCGGGGGGCTGCGGTACTTC. It codes for CSVDGGGLRYF.

The chain is built from TRBV7-2 and TRBJ2-1, with unresolved D. The V gene lost 1 base and the J gene lost 7 bases, with 5 bases spanning the gap. Germline lookup yields CDR1 SGHTA and CDR2 FQGNSA. The CDR3 length is 12 residues. CDR3 nucleotide sequence: TGTGCCAGCAGCTTAGTAGCAAATGAGCAGTTCTTC. Translating gives CASSLVANEQFF.

The gene calls are TRBV6-5 and TRBJ2-7; D is unclear. V lost 6 bases and J lost 4, with 7 bases in between. CDR3 length: 11 amino acids. Germline assignment: CDR1 MNHEY and CDR2 SVGAGI. In nucleotides, the CDR3 is TGTGCCAGCAGATTAAATTACGAGCAGTACTTC. Translating it yields CASRLNYEQYF.

J is TRBJ2-3 and V is TRBV4-3; D not resolved. V was cut by 5 bases and J by 3 bases, with 12 bases left in between. From germline, CDR1 is LGHNA and CDR2 YSLEER. The CDR3 totals 14 residues. The CDR3 loop is CASSTRPLTDTQYF. DNA of the CDR3: TGCGCCAGCAGCACACGCCCCTTAACAGATACGCAGTATTTT.

This clone has only one observation. This rearrangement joins TRBV18 to TRBJ2-3; D remains unclear. V was clipped by 3 bases and J by 6 bases, with 10 bases between them. The germline V gene encodes CDR1 KGHSH and CDR2 LQKENI. CDR3 size: 13 residues. In nucleotides, the CDR3 is TGTGCCAGCTCACCGGGAAACGCGGATACGCAGTATTTT. Translating it yields CASSPGNADTQYF. Drawing the rest from reference TRBV18 and TRBJ2-3, the complete variable domain is NAGVMQNPRHLVRRRGQEARLRCSPMKGHSHVYWYRQLPEEGLKFMVYLQKENIIDESGMPKERFSAEFPKEGPSILRIQQVVRGDSAAYFCASSPGNADTQYFGPGTRLTVL.

There are many counts of this clone. This rearrangement joins TRBV7-9 to TRBJ2-7; 9 bases agree with TRBD1. The CDR3 loop spans 14 amino acids. The trim removed 1 base at V and 4 bases at J, leaving 2 bases unmatched. In germline, CDR1 is SEHNR, CDR2 FQNEAQ (reference sequence). The CDR3 loop reads CASSLGQGEYEQYF. For the CDR3, the DNA is TGTGCCAGCAGCTTAGGACAGGGGGAATACGAGCAGTACTTC.

This clone has more than one count but fewer than ten. The V call is TRBV19, the J call TRBJ1-1; no definite D call. This CDR3 is 15 amino acids long. The germline V gene has CDR1 LNHDA and CDR2 SQIVND (reference sequence). V lost 1 base to trimming and J lost 1 base, with 10 bases between them. CDR3 sequence: CASSIAGGWNTEAFF. As DNA, the CDR3 is TGTGCCAGTAGTATAGCAGGCGGTTGGAACACTGAAGCTTTCTTT.

This clone was observed a handful of times. J is TRBJ2-7 and V is TRBV29-1; D might be TRBD2 (6 bases). V was shortened by 6 bases and J by 6 bases, with 21 bases between the two germline ends. The length of the CDR3 is 14 residues. Germline CDR1 is SQVTM and CDR2 is ANQGSEA. CDR3 DNA sequence: TGCAGCGTCACCAATCCGGAGGGAGCCGTCGAGCAGTACTTC. It translates to CSVTNPEGAVEQYF.

In DNA form, the CDR3 reads TGTGCCAGCAGTGCCTGGACAGGGGGCCGGGAGCAGTACTTC. It is translated as CASSAWTGGREQYF. V usage is TRBV25-1 and J usage is TRBJ2-7, with 11 bases lining up with TRBD1. The junction had 6 bases not matched to a gene; V was cut back by 4 bases and J by 7 bases. CDR1 is MGHDK, CDR2 SYGVNS, per germline. The CDR3 is 14 residues long.

The V gene is TRBV7-3, the J gene TRBJ2-3; 14 bases fit TRBD2. Trimming at V came to 5 bases and at J to 4 bases, leaving 2 bases not matched to a gene. CDR1 is SGHTA and CDR2 is FQGTGA in the germline V gene. The CDR3 runs to 15 residues. The CDR3 sequence is CASSQGLAGADTQYF. The CDR3 region has the DNA TGTGCCAGCAGCCAGGGACTAGCGGGAGCAGATACGCAGTATTTT.